These T cell receptor beta chains were read from a single sample in a study of blood T cell repertoires in COVID-19. Profiled with immunoSEQ multiplex PCR; TCRdb holds only in-frame clones, not every one. The table shows roughly 120,000 clones, with roughly 88% occurring only once. Sequenced material: peripheral blood. The source is a woman aged 45-60 years with active or convalescent COVID-19. The CDR3 runs from the conserved cysteine through the conserved F or W. The order of the fields is J gene, clone size, D gene, V gene, CDR3 DNA, CDR3 protein. A D gene is named only where the DNA matches it firmly. Some rows mark clone size as missing; the rest say once, few, many or name a class of expanded clone.

J: TRBJ1-6
size: once
D: TRBD1
V: TRBV15
DNA: TGTGCCACCACCAGAATCCGGACAGGGCAAAATTCACCCCTCCACTTT
CDR3: CATTRIRTGQNSPLHF

J: TRBJ1-2
size: few
D: NA
V: TRBV28
DNA: TGTGCCAGTAAGAGCCGTAGCTATGGCTACACCTTC
CDR3: CASKSRSYGYTF

J: TRBJ2-7
size: NA
D: NA
V: TRBV11-2
DNA: TGTGCCAGCAGCTCAGCCCGGGGACTGTACTCCTACGAGCAGTACTTC
CDR3: CASSSARGLYSYEQYF

J: TRBJ2-5
size: NA
D: TRBD2
V: TRBV29-1
DNA: TGCAGCGTTGGACGACTAGCGGGAGATTGGACCCAGTACTTC
CDR3: CSVGRLAGDWTQYF

J: TRBJ2-7
size: NA
D: NA
V: TRBV4-1
DNA: TGCGCCAGCAGCCCAACGGGGTTTTGGGAGCAGTACTTC
CDR3: CASSPTGFWEQYF

J: TRBJ2-3
size: NA
D: NA
V: TRBV14
DNA: TGTGCCAGCAGCCAACGGCCCCCAGGGTTCACAGATACGCAGTATTTT
CDR3: CASSQRPPGFTDTQYF

J: TRBJ2-7
size: NA
D: TRBD1
V: TRBV5-5
DNA: TGTGCCAGCAGCCGAAGCCGTGGGACAGGGTACGAGCAGTACTTC
CDR3: CASSRSRGTGYEQYF

J: TRBJ2-7
size: NA
D: TRBD2
V: TRBV9
DNA: TGTGCCAGCAGCGTAGGGGAGGGGCTCCCGGGATGGGTTGAGCAGTACTTC
CDR3: CASSVGEGLPGWVEQYF

J: TRBJ1-5
size: few
D: NA
V: TRBV5-1
DNA: TGCGCCAGCAGCTTGGACAACAGCTGGCCCCAGCATTTT
CDR3: CASSLDNSWPQHF

J: TRBJ1-6
size: NA
D: TRBD1
V: TRBV19
DNA: TGTGCCAGTACGAAGGGGGCCGGGACAGTACCATTCACCCTCCACTTT
CDR3: CASTKGAGTVPFTLHF

J: TRBJ2-1
size: NA
D: NA
V: TRBV7-8
DNA: TGTGCCAGCAGCTTCGTAGCCGCGAGCTCCTACAATGAGCAGTTCTTC
CDR3: CASSFVAASSYNEQFF

J: TRBJ1-1
size: few
D: NA
V: TRBV2
DNA: TGTGCCAGCAGAGCCAGGGACATTTTCATGAACACTGAAGCTTTCTTT
CDR3: CASRARDIFMNTEAFF

J: TRBJ2-7
size: NA
D: NA
V: TRBV27
DNA: TGTGCCAGCCCGGACAGATTAATCTCCTACGAGCAGTACTTC
CDR3: CASPDRLISYEQYF

J: TRBJ2-5
size: once
D: NA
V: TRBV7-2
DNA: TGTGCCAGCAGCGTTCGCGGTAGGGAGACCCAGTACTTC
CDR3: CASSVRGRETQYF

J: TRBJ2-5
size: NA
D: TRBD1
V: TRBV2
DNA: TGTGCCAGGTCTCAGGGGGCTGGGGAGACCCAGTACTTC
CDR3: CARSQGAGETQYF

J: TRBJ2-7
size: once
D: NA
V: TRBV14
DNA: TGTGCCAGCGCCGCTTCAGGAGGTCTTTACGAGCAGTACTTC
CDR3: CASAASGGLYEQYF

J: TRBJ1-2
size: NA
D: NA
V: TRBV7-8
DNA: TGTGCCAGCAGCTTCGCCAGTTCGGGCTACACCTTC
CDR3: CASSFASSGYTF

J: TRBJ1-2
size: NA
D: TRBD1
V: TRBV14
DNA: TGTGCCAGCAAATCGACAGGGGCCGGTTACTATGGCTACACCTTC
CDR3: CASKSTGAGYYGYTF

J: TRBJ1-3
size: NA
D: NA
V: TRBV28
DNA: TGTGCCAGCAGCTACGGAGGAAGGGCGGGGAGAGGAAACACCATATATTTT
CDR3: CASSYGGRAGRGNTIYF

J: TRBJ2-2
size: NA
D: NA
V: TRBV21-1
DNA: TGTGCCAGCAGCCCCCGGGACACGTTAATTTCGAACACCGGGGAGCTGTTTTTT
CDR3: CASSPRDTLISNTGELFF

J: TRBJ1-6
size: few
D: NA
V: TRBV2
DNA: TGTGCCAGCAGTGAAGGACCGCGGATATCACCCCTCCACTTT
CDR3: CASSEGPRISPLHF

J: TRBJ2-1
size: once
D: TRBD2
V: TRBV4-1
DNA: TGCGCCAGCAGCCAAGGGACTAGCGGGAGCTCCTACAATGAGCAGTTCTTC
CDR3: CASSQGTSGSSYNEQFF

J: TRBJ1-2
size: NA
D: NA
V: TRBV5-4
DNA: TGTGCCAGCAGCAGTTCCGGGATCGGGTACACCTTC
CDR3: CASSSSGIGYTF

J: TRBJ2-1
size: NA
D: NA
V: TRBV6-5
DNA: TGTGCCAGCAGTAGGAGATTTAGCTCCTACAATGAGCAGTTCTTC
CDR3: CASSRRFSSYNEQFF

J: TRBJ2-1
size: NA
D: TRBD2
V: TRBV13
DNA: TGTGCCAGCAGCGTAATCTGGACTAGCGGTGACAATGAGCAGTTCTTC
CDR3: CASSVIWTSGDNEQFF

J: TRBJ1-5
size: NA
D: NA
V: TRBV6-2/TRBV6-3
DNA: TGTGCCAGCAGTTACGACCCAGAGACAGGCCTTAATAGCAATCAGCCCCAGCATTTT
CDR3: CASSYDPETGLNSNQPQHF

J: TRBJ1-3
size: NA
D: TRBD1
V: TRBV2
DNA: TGTGCCAGCAGTGCTCAGACAGGGACTGGAAACACCATATATTTT
CDR3: CASSAQTGTGNTIYF

J: TRBJ2-3
size: once
D: TRBD2
V: TRBV28
DNA: TGTGCCAGCAGTTTCTTGACTAGCGCAGATACGCAGTATTTT
CDR3: CASSFLTSADTQYF

J: TRBJ2-7
size: NA
D: TRBD1
V: TRBV7-8
DNA: TGTGCCAGCAGCTTAGACAGGGGCTCCTACGAGCAGTACTTC
CDR3: CASSLDRGSYEQYF

J: TRBJ2-2
size: NA
D: TRBD2
V: TRBV18
DNA: TGTGCCAGCTCACCGATTGTGATGACTAGCGGGAGCAGCGGGAGCACCGGGGAGCTGTTTTTT
CDR3: CASSPIVMTSGSSGSTGELFF

J: TRBJ2-7
size: NA
D: TRBD1
V: TRBV5-5
DNA: TGTGCCAGCAGCTCCCCTGCGGGGACAGGGTATAACGAGCAGTACTTC
CDR3: CASSSPAGTGYNEQYF

J: TRBJ2-1
size: NA
D: NA
V: TRBV19
DNA: TGTGCCAGTCGAGGGGGAGGGATTGAGCAGTTCTTC
CDR3: CASRGGGIEQFF

J: TRBJ2-3
size: NA
D: TRBD1
V: TRBV5-4
DNA: TGTGCCAGCAGTCCCGGGACAGGGGTCGCAGATACGCAGTATTTT
CDR3: CASSPGTGVADTQYF

J: TRBJ2-3
size: NA
D: TRBD1
V: TRBV2
DNA: TGTGCCAGCAGGGCTAGCAGCAAGGGGGCCACAGATACGCAGTATTTT
CDR3: CASRASSKGATDTQYF

J: TRBJ2-1
size: NA
D: NA
V: TRBV6-5
DNA: TGTGCCAGCGGGAGGATGAAGGACAATGAGCAGTTCTTC
CDR3: CASGRMKDNEQFF

J: TRBJ1-3
size: NA
D: NA
V: TRBV11-2
DNA: TGTGCCAGCAGCTTACAGATCTCTGGAAACACCATATATTTT
CDR3: CASSLQISGNTIYF

J: TRBJ2-5
size: NA
D: TRBD1
V: TRBV6-5
DNA: TGTGCCAGCAGTCGAGGGGGCGGGGAGACCCAGTACTTC
CDR3: CASSRGGGETQYF

J: TRBJ2-1
size: few
D: TRBD1
V: TRBV27
DNA: TGTGCCAGCAGTTACAGGGGGCCGCCCCACAATGAGCAGTTCTTC
CDR3: CASSYRGPPHNEQFF

J: TRBJ2-1
size: NA
D: TRBD2
V: TRBV19
DNA: TGTGCCAGTAGTGTAAGCGGGAGACCGTACAATGAGCAGTTCTTC
CDR3: CASSVSGRPYNEQFF

J: TRBJ1-4
size: once
D: NA
V: TRBV2
DNA: TGTGCCAGCAGTTCGGTCCAGACGGGTGAAAAACTGTTTTTT
CDR3: CASSSVQTGEKLFF

J: TRBJ2-7
size: NA
D: TRBD2
V: TRBV3-1/TRBV3-2
DNA: TGTGCCAGCAGCCGTCGACTAGCGGGAGCCTACGAGCAGTACTTC
CDR3: CASSRRLAGAYEQYF

J: TRBJ1-1
size: NA
D: NA
V: TRBV27
DNA: TGTGCCAGCAGTTCGGGAGGACTTTTGTTCACTGAAGCTTTCTTT
CDR3: CASSSGGLLFTEAFF

J: TRBJ1-3
size: NA
D: NA
V: TRBV19
DNA: TGTGCCAGTAGCTCAACGGAAAAGGGGTACACCATATATTTT
CDR3: CASSSTEKGYTIYF

J: TRBJ1-2
size: NA
D: NA
V: TRBV3-1/TRBV3-2
DNA: TGTGCCAGCAGCCAAGGTGCCAGGGGTAACTATGGCTACACCTTC
CDR3: CASSQGARGNYGYTF

J: TRBJ2-2
size: once
D: TRBD2
V: TRBV2
DNA: TGTGCCAGCAGTGCTACGACTAGCGGGACCGGGGAGCTGTTTTTT
CDR3: CASSATTSGTGELFF

J: TRBJ2-5
size: NA
D: NA
V: TRBV2
DNA: TGTGCCAGCACGGGGGAGTACCAAGAGACCCAGTACTTC
CDR3: CASTGEYQETQYF

J: TRBJ1-6
size: once
D: TRBD1
V: TRBV6-5
DNA: TGTGCCAGCAGTTACGGTACTGGACAGGGGGAGGCACCCCTCCACTTT
CDR3: CASSYGTGQGEAPLHF

J: TRBJ2-7
size: NA
D: TRBD2
V: TRBV19
DNA: TGTGCCACCTCTCCAGCGGGGGGTGGCGAGCAGTACTTC
CDR3: CATSPAGGGEQYF

J: TRBJ1-1
size: few
D: TRBD1
V: TRBV6-5
DNA: TGTGCCAGCAACCCACAGGGGCTGGTGAACACTGAAGCTTTCTTT
CDR3: CASNPQGLVNTEAFF

J: TRBJ1-2
size: once
D: TRBD1
V: TRBV5-6
DNA: TGTGCCAGCAGACTTGGACAGGCTAACTATGGCTACACCTTC
CDR3: CASRLGQANYGYTF

J: TRBJ2-7
size: NA
D: NA
V: TRBV6-6
DNA: TGTGCCAGCAGTTACTCGAAACAGGGTGGGGGTTACGAGCAGTACTTC
CDR3: CASSYSKQGGGYEQYF

J: TRBJ2-1
size: NA
D: NA
V: TRBV21-1
DNA: TGTGCCACCAAAGCCGGGACTAGCGGGGATGAGCAGTTCTTC
CDR3: CATKAGTSGDEQFF

J: TRBJ2-5
size: once
D: TRBD2
V: TRBV7-2
DNA: TGTGCCAGCAGCTTCGTTGGCGGGAGTGTGGAGACCCAGTACTTC
CDR3: CASSFVGGSVETQYF

J: TRBJ2-3
size: NA
D: NA
V: TRBV28
DNA: TGTGCCAGCAGTGCTCTAAAAAGGAGAGCCCTCACAGATACGCAGTATTTT
CDR3: CASSALKRRALTDTQYF

J: TRBJ1-3
size: NA
D: NA
V: TRBV11-2
DNA: TGTGCCAGCAGCTTGTGGGGGCCTGGAAACACCATATATTTT
CDR3: CASSLWGPGNTIYF